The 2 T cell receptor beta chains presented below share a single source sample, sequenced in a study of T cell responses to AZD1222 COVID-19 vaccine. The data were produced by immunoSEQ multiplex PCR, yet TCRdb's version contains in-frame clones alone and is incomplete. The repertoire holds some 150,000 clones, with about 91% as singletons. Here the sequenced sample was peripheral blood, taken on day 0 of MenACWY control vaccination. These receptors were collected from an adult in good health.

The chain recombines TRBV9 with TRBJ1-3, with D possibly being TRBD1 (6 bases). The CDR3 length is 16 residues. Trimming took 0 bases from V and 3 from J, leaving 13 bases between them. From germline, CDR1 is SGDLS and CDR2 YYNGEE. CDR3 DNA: TGTGCCAGCAGCGTAGTAGGGGGGGCGGTTGGAAACACCATATATTTT. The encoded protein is CASSVVGGAVGNTIYF. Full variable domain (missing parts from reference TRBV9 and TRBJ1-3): DSGVTQTPKHLITATGQRVTLRCSPRSGDLSVYWYQQSLDQGLQFLIQYYNGEERAKGNILERFSAQQFPDLHSELNLSSLELGDSALYFCASSVVGGAVGNTIYFGEGSWLTVV.

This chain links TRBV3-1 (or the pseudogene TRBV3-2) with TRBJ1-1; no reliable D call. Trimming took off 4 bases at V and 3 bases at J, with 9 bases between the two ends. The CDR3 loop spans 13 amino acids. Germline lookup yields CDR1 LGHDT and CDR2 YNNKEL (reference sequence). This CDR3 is CASSRVRHTEAFF. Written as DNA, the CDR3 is TGTGCCAGCAGCCGAGTGCGGCACACTGAAGCTTTCTTT.